The entry that follows covers one TCR beta chain sequence. This sample stems from a study of cytomegalovirus exposure and HLA in healthy donors. About the study: Researchers previously reported finding roughly 120 million unique TCR beta sequences from 170 million or so T cells.

Each of the donors was a healthy bone marrow donor. CDR3 length: 15 amino acids. 13 Jbeta primers and 60 Vbeta primers were used for the PCR. Assay used: immunoSEQ multiplex PCR; TCRdb lists only in-frame clones, some missing. Here the sample spans 150,000 to 200,000 clones, around nine tenths being singletons. Sample: PBMCs. This rearrangement joins TRBV21-1 to TRBJ1-1. TRBV21-1 is noted as a pseudogene. The sequence came from a woman aged 18 to 35 in good health and CMV-seronegative. The CDR3 DNA follows: TGTGCCAGCAGCAAGGGGAGCCCCAGGAACACTGAAGCTTTCTTT. Encoded protein: CASSKGSPRNTEAFF.